The clone carrying this TCR beta chain was seen more than once but under ten times. Its antigen is not known. The sample belongs to a study of response to subunit inactivated influenza vaccine. The study's findings and limits: The authors put forward the suggestion that each seasonal influenza vaccination may bring in only a limited number of new T cells.

Each CDR3 protein gets one entry after TCRdb re-called the RT-PCR reads with MiXCR. The table shows about 700,000 distinct CDR3 sequences, with approximately 14% occurring only once. The V and J ends lost 6 bases and 5 bases respectively, with 14 bases between them. Per the germline V gene, CDR1 is SGHRS and CDR2 is YFSETQ. There are 13 residues in the CDR3. The rearrangement links TRBV5-1 to TRBJ2-5; possibly TRBD1 for D (5 bases). The input for sequencing was PBMCs from blood, taken less than 15 days before vaccination. The origin of this receptor is a man in his fifties who received an inactivated influenza vaccine. The CDR3 coding sequence is TGCGCCAGCACCCCAGGGTTGGGTGAGACCCAGTACTTC. It yields the protein CASTPGLGETQYF.